The clone carrying this T cell receptor (beta chain) showed up many times. These data come from a study of T cells in Graves' hyperthyroidism and ophthalmopathy. Trimming took off 0 bases at V and 1 base at J, with 10 bases between the two ends. The CDR3 runs to 15 residues. Per the germline V gene, CDR1 is LGHDT and CDR2 is YNNKEL (reference sequence). TCR beta CDR3 region amplification was performed from RNA transcripts. HTBI primers were employed in a first-round RT-PCR of the TCR CDR3. One entry per CDR3 protein results from TCRdb running MiXCR on the multiplex PCR reads. This table holds approximately 360,000 distinct CDR3 sequences, around 25% found once. Thyroid ultrasound and orbital computed tomography, with clinical symptoms and serum thyroxine and TRAb, informed diagnoses. This sample holds PBMCs from approximately 10 ml fresh peripheral blood.

Sequenced input: blood. The receptor comes from a man aged 45-60 years with Graves' hyperthyroidism. The V call is TRBV3-1, the J call TRBJ2-7; D call uncertain. The CDR3 sequence: CASSQDSSLSYEQYF. CDR3 DNA: TGTGCCAGCAGCCAAGATTCTTCCCTATCCTACGAGCAGTACTTC.